Below are 22 T cell receptor beta chains sequenced from a single sample in a study of T cells after posttransplantation cyclophosphamide. Treatment was busulfan-fludarabine conditioning, a marrow graft, and cyclophosphamide on days +3 and +4. The table came from immunoSEQ multiplex PCR; TCRdb's copy has only in-frame clones and leaves some out. The top ten clones hold approximately 4.5% of a sample with about 6,800 clones, 85% to 95% of them seen once. The sample here was CD8+ T cells sorted from blood, taken after allogeneic stem cell transplant with posttransplant cyclophosphamide. The receptor set was obtained from a male patient between 60 and 69 years old who received an allogeneic stem cell transplant from a related donor and was CMV-positive. Some T cells may be provided by the graft donor.

This chain uses TRBV7-8 with TRBJ1-1; perhaps TRBD1 as D (6 bases). V was cut by 1 base and J by 5 bases, with 11 bases left in between. The CDR3 totals 14 residues. Germline V gene data show CDR1 as SGHVS and CDR2 as FQNEAQ. DNA for the CDR3: TGTGCCAGCAGCTTAGTTTTTCAGGGGACTGAAGCTTTCTTT. Translating it yields CASSLVFQGTEAFF.

The V gene is TRBV27, the J gene TRBJ1-1, with a possible D match to TRBD1 (6 bases). The CDR3 totals 14 residues. V gave up 6 bases and J gave up 1 base, with 12 bases separating them. CDR1 is MNHEY and CDR2 is SMNVEV in the germline V gene (reference sequence). CDR3 bases: TGTGCCAGCAGGCTTGGACAGTCGAACACTGAAGCTTTCTTT. This codes for CASRLGQSNTEAFF.

This chain uses TRBV19 with TRBJ2-7; D might be TRBD2 (7 bases). Deletions cut 5 bases from V and 9 bases from J, with 23 bases between. Germline assignment: CDR1 LNHDA and CDR2 SQIVND (reference sequence). The CDR3 spans 15 residues. This CDR3 is CASSLGGRVMNGQYF. The CDR3 region has the DNA TGTGCCAGTAGTCTAGGGGGGAGGGTGATGAACGGGCAGTACTTC.

V is TRBV5-6 and J is TRBJ1-6, with D possibly being TRBD1 (5 bases). CDR3 length: 15 amino acids. Germline CDR1 SGHDT, CDR2 YYEEEE. Trimming took off 4 bases at V and 3 bases at J, with 11 bases between the two ends. This chain's CDR3 is CASSGGDGYNSPLHF. As DNA, the CDR3 is TGTGCCAGCAGCGGAGGGGACGGCTATAATTCACCCCTCCACTTT.

Points on this clone: Germline and junction disagree at one end, which may indicate a read error. This rearrangement joins TRBV11-2 to TRBJ1-2; tentatively, D is TRBD1 (6 bases). CDR3 length: 14 residues. The germline V gene has CDR1 SGHAT and CDR2 FQNNGV. This CDR3 is CTSRGIASNYGYTF. The CDR3 bases are TGCACAAGTAGGGGGATAGCTAGTAACTATGGCTACACCTTC.

This clone was found once. The chain links TRBV4-3 to TRBJ2-7; 10 bases are shared with TRBD2. The length of the CDR3 is 14 residues. Trimming took 5 bases from V and 3 from J; bases not matched to a gene: 4. Looked up from germline, CDR1 is LGHNA and CDR2 is YSLEER. The CDR3 DNA reads TGCGCCAGCAGCTATAGCGGGGGGAACTACGAGCAGTACTTC. Its protein is CASSYSGGNYEQYF.

This sequence joins TRBV30 and TRBJ1-2; 8 bases are shared with TRBD1. The CDR3 loop spans 14 amino acids. V was clipped by 6 bases and J by 4 bases; unmatched bases: 10. CDR1 and CDR2 (germline): GTSNPN, SVGIG (reference sequence). CDR3 in amino acids: CACHPGQGGYGYTF. DNA of the CDR3: TGTGCCTGTCATCCCGGACAGGGAGGCTATGGCTACACCTTC.

The chain recombines TRBV23-1 with TRBJ1-1; TRBD1 might be the D (6 bases). TRBV23-1 is given ORF status, its function remaining uncertain. V was pared by 5 bases and J by 2 bases, with 6 bases between. There are 12 residues in the CDR3. The CDR3 reads CASSGTNTEAFF. CDR3 coding DNA: TGCGCCAGCAGTGGGACAAACACTGAAGCTTTCTTT.

As concerns this clone: Within the sample, other DNA sequences also encode this same CDR3. This sequence joins TRBV6-6 and TRBJ1-6, with no clear D. The germline gives CDR1 MNHNY, CDR2 SVGAGI (reference sequence). The germline V and J ends were trimmed by 8 bases and 5 bases, with 10 bases remaining between them. This CDR3 comprises 13 residues. The CDR3 DNA reads TGTGCCAGCGGGCCGAACGATAATTCACCCCTCCACTTT. Encoded protein: CASGPNDNSPLHF.

The J gene is TRBJ2-1, the V gene TRBV15, with D tentatively TRBD1 (6 bases). Deletions cut 1 base from V and 4 bases from J, with 11 bases between. Germline V gene data show CDR1 as LNHNV and CDR2 as YYDKDF (reference sequence). The CDR3 totals 15 residues. Here the CDR3 DNA reads TGTGCCACCAGCAGAGTCAGGGGAGCGTACAATGAGCAGTTCTTC. This sequence encodes CATSRVRGAYNEQFF. Full variable domain (rest looked up from reference TRBV15 and TRBJ2-1): DAMVIQNPRYQVTQFGKPVTLSCSQTLNHNVMYWYQQKSSQAPKLLFHYYDKDFNNEADTPDNFQSRRPNTSFCFLDIRSPGLGDTAMYLCATSRVRGAYNEQFFGPGTRLTVL.

V and J are TRBV28 and TRBJ2-2, with 9 bases that match TRBD1. Trimming took 8 bases from V and 3 from J; bases not matched to a gene: 7. The CDR3 has 15 residues. CDR1 is MDHEN, CDR2 SYDVKM, per germline. The CDR3, as DNA: TGTGCCAGCCTCTTCGGACAGGGGTACACCGGGGAGCTGTTTTTT. The encoded protein is CASLFGQGYTGELFF.

V usage is TRBV6-1 and J usage is TRBJ2-7, with D unresolved. Per germline, CDR1 MNHNS and CDR2 SASEGT. Trimming removed 2 bases from V and 2 bases from J, with 4 bases in between. The CDR3 sequence is 12 residues long. CDR3 protein: CASSESPYEQYF. The CDR3 coding sequence is TGTGCCAGCAGTGAAAGCCCCTACGAGCAGTACTTC.

The chain carries TRBV9 and TRBJ1-3; 7 nucleotides agree with TRBD1. The V gene end was trimmed by 5 bases and the J gene end by 8 bases; junction bases not matched to a gene: 10. The CDR3 is made up of 14 amino acids. Germline-derived CDR1 and CDR2 are SGDLS and YYNGEE. Here the CDR3 reads CASSGDRAAHTIYF. The DNA for the CDR3 is TGTGCCAGCAGTGGAGACAGGGCGGCCCACACCATATATTTT.

This clone showed up just a few times. The rearrangement links TRBV18 to TRBJ2-3; 11 bases fit TRBD1. J lost 0 bases, V lost 1 base, and 9 bases had no gene match. CDR1 KGHSH and CDR2 LQKENI come from the germline V gene. The CDR3 totals 19 residues. CDR3 in DNA: TGTGCCAGCTCACCACAAAGGACAGGGGGCCCAACTAGCACAGATACGCAGTATTTT. Its protein is CASSPQRTGGPTSTDTQYF.

The V gene is TRBV6-5, the J gene TRBJ1-2; TRBD1 agrees at 8 bases. From germline, CDR1 is MNHEY and CDR2 SVGAGI. Losses at the gene ends were 4 bases for V and 4 bases for J; bases not matched to a gene: 8. This CDR3 has 15 amino acids. CDR3 sequence (DNA): TGTGCCAGCAGTTTAGCTGCAGGGGGCTCCTATGGCTACACCTTC. Amino acid sequence: CASSLAAGGSYGYTF.

The rearrangement joins TRBV4-3 to TRBJ2-1, with 8 positions matching TRBD1. CDR3 length: 17 residues. V was pared by 2 bases and J by 4 bases, with 10 bases of the junction left unmatched. Germline V CDR1 and CDR2: LGHNA, YSLEER. The CDR3 reads CASSQTNRDRIYNEQFF. DNA for the CDR3: TGCGCCAGCAGCCAAACGAACCGGGACAGGATATACAATGAGCAGTTCTTC.

This rearrangement joins TRBV4-3 to TRBJ2-2; 9 bases map to TRBD1. J gave up 0 bases and V 3 bases, and 11 bases lay outside the gene matches. The CDR3 is made up of 19 amino acids. The germline gives CDR1 LGHNA, CDR2 YSLEER. CDR3 sequence: CASSHQGQGSFTNTGELFF. CDR3 nucleotides: TGCGCCAGCAGCCACCAGGGACAGGGATCCTTTACGAACACCGGGGAGCTGTTTTTT.

The V gene is TRBV6-5, the J gene TRBJ2-1; 10 positions match TRBD1. The CDR3 is 14 amino acids. The V segment lost 7 bases and the J segment 4 bases; nucleotides outside the gene matches: 4. Germline CDR1 MNHEY, CDR2 SVGAGI. CDR3 region: CASNPDRGYNEQFF. The CDR3 DNA sequence: TGTGCCAGCAACCCGGACAGGGGGTACAATGAGCAGTTCTTC.

This chain joins TRBV25-1 and TRBJ2-7, with D maybe TRBD1 (6 bases). V was shortened by 1 base and J by 0 bases, with 13 bases between the two germline ends. Per the germline V gene, CDR1 is MGHDK and CDR2 is SYGVNS. This CDR3 has 16 amino acids. CDR3 sequence: CASSELSGDNSYEQYF. CDR3 coding DNA: TGTGCCAGCAGTGAATTGTCCGGGGACAACTCCTACGAGCAGTACTTC.

The V and J genes are TRBV29-1 and TRBJ1-2, with D tentatively TRBD1 (6 bases). Germline lookup yields CDR1 SQVTM and CDR2 ANQGSEA. This CDR3 region has 12 residues. V was trimmed by 7 bases and J by 1 base, leaving 10 bases between them. This CDR3 reads CSAGQINYGYTF. The CDR3 DNA reads TGCAGCGCTGGACAGATTAACTATGGCTACACCTTC.

The V call is TRBV10-3, the J call TRBJ1-4; TRBD1 is a possible D gene (6 bases). The CDR3 is 17 residues long. Germline CDR1 is ENHRY and CDR2 is SYGVKD. Trimming shortened V by 6 bases and J by 9 bases, and 26 bases separated the two germline ends. In DNA, the CDR3 is TGTGCCATCAGACAAGGGGAGGGACAACTCATAATGAAAAAACTGTTTTTT. This encodes CAIRQGEGQLIMKKLFF.

The chain has TRBV7-8 and TRBJ1-1; 10 bases agree with TRBD1. Germline CDR1 and CDR2: SGHVS and FQNEAQ. This CDR3 spans 16 amino acids. V dropped 1 base and J dropped 2; count of bases not matched to a gene: 4. This CDR3 is CASSLVGTGANTEAFF. DNA for the CDR3: TGTGCCAGCAGCTTAGTAGGGACAGGGGCTAACACTGAAGCTTTCTTT.